The rows below give T cell receptor beta chains drawn from one sample of a study of blood T cell repertoires in COVID-19. Assay used: immunoSEQ multiplex PCR; TCRdb lists only in-frame clones, some missing. The table includes some 200,000 clones, 70% to 90% detected once. Sequencing used peripheral blood. The source is a man between 50 and 59 years old who had recovered from COVID-19. Both conserved end residues are part of each CDR3. The order of the fields is J gene, clone size, D gene, V gene, CDR3 protein, CDR3 DNA. A D gene is named only where the DNA matches it firmly. Expanded clones get a size class; other rows say once, few or many, or leave the size out.

J: TRBJ2-1
size: NA
D: NA
V: TRBV7-2
CDR3: CASSPEGGVTYNEQFF
DNA: TGTGCCAGCAGCCCTGAGGGGGGGGTGACCTACAATGAGCAGTTCTTC

J: TRBJ1-4
size: NA
D: TRBD1
V: TRBV18
CDR3: CASSPMAGGRVGEKLFF
DNA: TGTGCCAGCTCACCCATGGCAGGGGGACGAGTAGGAGAAAAACTGTTTTTT

J: TRBJ1-5
size: NA
D: TRBD1
V: TRBV2
CDR3: CASSGQGGNQPQHF
DNA: TGTGCCAGCAGTGGACAGGGCGGCAATCAGCCCCAGCATTTT

J: TRBJ2-7
size: NA
D: NA
V: TRBV13
CDR3: CASSYSVPSYEQYF
DNA: TGTGCCAGCAGCTATTCGGTACCCTCCTACGAGCAGTACTTC

J: TRBJ2-1
size: NA
D: TRBD2
V: TRBV6-6
CDR3: CASSYTGGGNEQFF
DNA: TGTGCCAGCAGTTATACGGGAGGGGGCAATGAGCAGTTCTTC

J: TRBJ2-2
size: NA
D: TRBD2
V: TRBV28
CDR3: CASSLAASGSLTGELFF
DNA: TGTGCCAGCAGTTTAGCGGCTAGCGGGAGTCTTACCGGGGAGCTGTTTTTT

J: TRBJ2-5
size: NA
D: NA
V: TRBV5-1
CDR3: CASSLGVLDYQETQYF
DNA: TGCGCCAGCAGCTTGGGGGTACTTGACTACCAAGAGACCCAGTACTTC

J: TRBJ1-3
size: once
D: NA
V: TRBV30
CDR3: CAWSVPGDSSSGNTIYF
DNA: TGTGCCTGGAGTGTACCGGGGGACTCGAGCTCTGGAAACACCATATATTTT

J: TRBJ2-2
size: NA
D: NA
V: TRBV19
CDR3: CASSDRRNTGELFF
DNA: TGTGCCAGTAGTGACAGGAGAAACACCGGGGAGCTGTTTTTT

J: TRBJ2-7
size: NA
D: TRBD2
V: TRBV11-1
CDR3: CASSLFSSGNYEQYF
DNA: TGTGCCAGCAGCTTATTTTCTAGCGGGAACTACGAGCAGTACTTC

J: TRBJ2-7
size: few
D: TRBD1
V: TRBV7-9
CDR3: CASGTVSSEQYF
DNA: TGTGCCAGCGGGACAGTGTCTTCCGAGCAGTACTTC

J: TRBJ2-1
size: NA
D: TRBD1
V: TRBV29-1
CDR3: CSVERQGASEQFF
DNA: TGCAGCGTTGAACGACAGGGGGCAAGTGAGCAGTTCTTC

J: TRBJ1-1
size: NA
D: NA
V: TRBV7-9
CDR3: CASSLGRGGARDTEAFF
DNA: TGTGCCAGCAGCTTAGGGCGAGGGGGGGCGCGGGACACTGAAGCTTTCTTT

J: TRBJ2-3
size: once
D: TRBD1
V: TRBV18
CDR3: CASSPGQARTGNTDTQYF
DNA: TGTGCCAGCTCACCGGGACAGGCCAGAACCGGTAACACAGATACGCAGTATTTT

J: TRBJ1-1
size: NA
D: TRBD1
V: TRBV18
CDR3: CASSPSDRGNTEAFF
DNA: TGTGCCAGCTCACCCTCGGACAGGGGGAACACTGAAGCTTTCTTT

J: TRBJ2-3
size: NA
D: NA
V: TRBV27
CDR3: CASSPQTDTQYF
DNA: TGTGCCAGCAGTCCACAGACAGATACGCAGTATTTT

J: TRBJ2-3
size: once
D: TRBD1
V: TRBV27
CDR3: CASSSRGLNTDTQYF
DNA: TGTGCCAGCAGTTCCAGGGGGCTTAACACAGATACGCAGTATTTT

J: TRBJ2-7
size: NA
D: NA
V: TRBV12-3/TRBV12-4
CDR3: CASSRQSYEQYF
DNA: TGTGCCAGCAGTAGACAGTCCTACGAGCAGTACTTC

J: TRBJ2-7
size: NA
D: TRBD1
V: TRBV4-1
CDR3: CASSQEQGASYEQYF
DNA: TGCGCCAGCAGCCAAGAACAGGGGGCTTCCTACGAGCAGTACTTC

J: TRBJ1-2
size: NA
D: NA
V: TRBV25-1
CDR3: CASSEYSRSYGYTF
DNA: TGTGCCAGCAGTGAATATTCAAGGAGCTATGGCTACACCTTC

J: TRBJ2-2
size: NA
D: TRBD2
V: TRBV2
CDR3: CASRGTSGNTGELFF
DNA: TGTGCCAGCAGAGGGACTAGCGGAAACACCGGGGAGCTGTTTTTT

J: TRBJ2-2
size: NA
D: TRBD1
V: TRBV7-6
CDR3: CASSLDPTGIGELFF
DNA: TGTGCCAGCAGCTTAGATCCGACAGGGATCGGGGAGCTGTTTTTT